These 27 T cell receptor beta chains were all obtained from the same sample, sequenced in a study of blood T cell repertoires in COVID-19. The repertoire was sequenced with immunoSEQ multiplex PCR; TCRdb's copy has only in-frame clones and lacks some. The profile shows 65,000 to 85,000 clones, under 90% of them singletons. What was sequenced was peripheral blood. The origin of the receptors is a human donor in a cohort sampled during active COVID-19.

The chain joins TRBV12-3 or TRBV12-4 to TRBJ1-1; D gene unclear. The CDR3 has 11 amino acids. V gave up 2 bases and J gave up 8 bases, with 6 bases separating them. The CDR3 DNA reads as TGTGCCAGCAGTTTATCGACAGAAGCTTTCTTT. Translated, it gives CASSLSTEAFF.

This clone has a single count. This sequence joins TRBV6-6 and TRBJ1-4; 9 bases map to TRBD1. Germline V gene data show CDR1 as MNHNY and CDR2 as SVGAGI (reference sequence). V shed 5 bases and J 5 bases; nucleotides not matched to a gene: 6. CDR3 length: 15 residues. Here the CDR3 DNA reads TGTGCCAGCAGTAGACCGACAGGGGGGAATGAAAAACTGTTTTTT. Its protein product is CASSRPTGGNEKLFF.

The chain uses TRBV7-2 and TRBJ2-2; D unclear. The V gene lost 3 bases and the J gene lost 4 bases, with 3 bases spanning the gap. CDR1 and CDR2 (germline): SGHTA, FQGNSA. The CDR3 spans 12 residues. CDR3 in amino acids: CASSLSTGELFF. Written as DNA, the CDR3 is TGTGCCAGCAGCTTGAGCACCGGGGAGCTGTTTTTT.

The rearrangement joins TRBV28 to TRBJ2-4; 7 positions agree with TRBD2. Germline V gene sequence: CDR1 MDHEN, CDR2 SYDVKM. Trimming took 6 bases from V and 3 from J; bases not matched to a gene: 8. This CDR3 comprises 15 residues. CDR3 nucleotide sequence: TGTGCCAGCAGCCCTCGGGGGGAGTACAAAAACATTCAGTACTTC. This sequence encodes CASSPRGEYKNIQYF.

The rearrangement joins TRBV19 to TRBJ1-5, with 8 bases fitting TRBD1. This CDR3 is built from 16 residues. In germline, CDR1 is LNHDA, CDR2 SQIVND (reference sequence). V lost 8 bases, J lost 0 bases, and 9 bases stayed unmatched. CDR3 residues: CASQTRTGNSNQPQHF. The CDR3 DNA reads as TGTGCCAGTCAAACACGGACAGGGAATAGCAATCAGCCCCAGCATTTT.

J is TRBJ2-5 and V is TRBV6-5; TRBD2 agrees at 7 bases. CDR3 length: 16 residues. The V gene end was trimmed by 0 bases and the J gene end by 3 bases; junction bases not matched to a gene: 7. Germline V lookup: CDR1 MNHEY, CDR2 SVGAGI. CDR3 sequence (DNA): TGTGCCAGCAGTTACTCGGTCTCTAGCGGAAAAGAGACCCAGTACTTC. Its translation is CASSYSVSSGKETQYF.

The CDR3 region is CAWSTAGKSPLHF. CDR3 coding DNA: TGTGCCTGGTCGACAGCAGGGAAATCACCCCTCCACTTT. The chain recombines TRBV30 with TRBJ1-6; D is possibly TRBD1 (5 bases). This CDR3 has 13 residues. The germline V and J ends were trimmed by 5 bases and 10 bases, with 15 bases remaining between them. The germline V gene encodes CDR1 GTSNPN and CDR2 SVGIG (reference sequence).

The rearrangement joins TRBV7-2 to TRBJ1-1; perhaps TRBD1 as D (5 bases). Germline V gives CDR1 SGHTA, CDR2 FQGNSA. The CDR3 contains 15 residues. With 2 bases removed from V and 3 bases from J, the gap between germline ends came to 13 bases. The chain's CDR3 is CASSLSGGLDTEAFF. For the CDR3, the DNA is TGTGCCAGCAGCTTATCCGGGGGATTGGACACTGAAGCTTTCTTT.

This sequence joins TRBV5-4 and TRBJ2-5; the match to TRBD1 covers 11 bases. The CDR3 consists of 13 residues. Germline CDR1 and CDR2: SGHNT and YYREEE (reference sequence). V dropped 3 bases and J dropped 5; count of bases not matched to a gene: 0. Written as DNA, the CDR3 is TGTGCCAGCAGCTGGACAGGGGGCGAGACCCAGTACTTC. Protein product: CASSWTGGETQYF.

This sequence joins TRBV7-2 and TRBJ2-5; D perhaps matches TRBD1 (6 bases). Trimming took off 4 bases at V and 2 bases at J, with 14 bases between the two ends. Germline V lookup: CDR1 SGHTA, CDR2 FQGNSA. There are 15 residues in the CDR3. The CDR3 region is CASSSGQLKQETQYF. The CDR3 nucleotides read TGTGCCAGCAGCTCCGGACAGCTCAAACAAGAGACCCAGTACTTC.

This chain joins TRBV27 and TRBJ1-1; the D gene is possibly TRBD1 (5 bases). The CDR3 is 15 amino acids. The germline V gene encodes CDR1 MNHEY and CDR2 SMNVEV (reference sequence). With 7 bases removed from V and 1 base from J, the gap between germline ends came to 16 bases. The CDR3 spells CASTRLGGGNTEAFF. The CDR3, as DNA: TGTGCCAGCACCAGGCTCGGGGGGGGGAACACTGAAGCTTTCTTT.

In DNA, the CDR3 is TGTGCCAGCTCACCCGGACTAAACACTGAAGCTTTCTTT. This translates into CASSPGLNTEAFF. The chain links TRBV18 to TRBJ1-1; no clear D gene. Germline CDR1 and CDR2: KGHSH and LQKENI. CDR3 length: 13 amino acids. Trimming took 3 bases from V and 2 from J, leaving 7 bases between them.

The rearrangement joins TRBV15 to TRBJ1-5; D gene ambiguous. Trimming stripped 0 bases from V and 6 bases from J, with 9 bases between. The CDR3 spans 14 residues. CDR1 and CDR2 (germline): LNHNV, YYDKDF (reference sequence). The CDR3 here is CATSRDQRIQPQHF. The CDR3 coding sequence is TGTGCCACCAGCAGAGATCAGAGGATTCAGCCCCAGCATTTT.

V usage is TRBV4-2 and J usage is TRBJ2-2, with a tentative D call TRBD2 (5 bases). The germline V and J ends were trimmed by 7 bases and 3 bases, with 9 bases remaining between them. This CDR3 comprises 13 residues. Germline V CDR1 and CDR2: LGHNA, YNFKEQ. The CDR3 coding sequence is TGTGCCAGCACAGCGGACTACACCGGGGAGCTGTTTTTT. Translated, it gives CASTADYTGELFF.

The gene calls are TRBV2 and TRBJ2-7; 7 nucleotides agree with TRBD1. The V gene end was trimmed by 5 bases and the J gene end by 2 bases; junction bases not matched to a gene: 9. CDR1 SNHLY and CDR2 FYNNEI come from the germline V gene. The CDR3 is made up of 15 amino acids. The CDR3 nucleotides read TGTGCCAGCAGTCTTCAGGGGGTAGGACCCTACGAGCAGTACTTC. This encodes CASSLQGVGPYEQYF.

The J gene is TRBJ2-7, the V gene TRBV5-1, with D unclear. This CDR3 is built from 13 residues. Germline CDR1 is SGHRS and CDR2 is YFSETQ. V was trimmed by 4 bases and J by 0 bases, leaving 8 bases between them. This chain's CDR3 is CASSGDNSYEQYF. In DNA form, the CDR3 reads TGCGCCAGCAGCGGCGACAACTCCTACGAGCAGTACTTC.

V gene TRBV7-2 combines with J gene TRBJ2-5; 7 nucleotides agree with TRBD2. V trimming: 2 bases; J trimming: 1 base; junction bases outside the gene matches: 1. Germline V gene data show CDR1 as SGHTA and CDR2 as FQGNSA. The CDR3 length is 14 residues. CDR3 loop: CASSLWGGQETQYF. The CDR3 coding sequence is TGTGCCAGCAGCTTATGGGGGGGCCAAGAGACCCAGTACTTC.

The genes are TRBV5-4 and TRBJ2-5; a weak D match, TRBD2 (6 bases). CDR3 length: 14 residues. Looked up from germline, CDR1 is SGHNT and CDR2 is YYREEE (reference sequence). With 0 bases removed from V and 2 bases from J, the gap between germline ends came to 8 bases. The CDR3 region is CASSLGRGQETQYF. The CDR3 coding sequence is TGTGCCAGCAGCTTGGGGCGGGGTCAAGAGACCCAGTACTTC.

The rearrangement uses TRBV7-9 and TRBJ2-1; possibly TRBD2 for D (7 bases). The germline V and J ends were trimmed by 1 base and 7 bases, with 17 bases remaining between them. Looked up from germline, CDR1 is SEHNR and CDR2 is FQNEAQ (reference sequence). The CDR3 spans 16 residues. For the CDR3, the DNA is TGTGCCAGCAGCTTAGGGGAGGGGGGGCGCAGGAATGAGCAGTTCTTC. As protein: CASSLGEGGRRNEQFF.

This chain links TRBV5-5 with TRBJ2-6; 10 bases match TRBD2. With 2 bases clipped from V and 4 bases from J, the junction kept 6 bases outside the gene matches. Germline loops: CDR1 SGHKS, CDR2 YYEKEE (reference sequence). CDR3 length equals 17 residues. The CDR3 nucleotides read TGTGCCAGCAGCTTACCTAGCGGGAGTTCAGGGGCCAACGTCCTGACTTTC. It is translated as CASSLPSGSSGANVLTF.

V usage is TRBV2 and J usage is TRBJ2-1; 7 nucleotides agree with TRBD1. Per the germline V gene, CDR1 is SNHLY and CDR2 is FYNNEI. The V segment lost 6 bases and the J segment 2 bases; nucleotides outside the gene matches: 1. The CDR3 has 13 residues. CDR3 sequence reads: CASSQGAYNEQFF. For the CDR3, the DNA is TGTGCCAGCAGCCAGGGGGCCTACAATGAGCAGTTCTTC.

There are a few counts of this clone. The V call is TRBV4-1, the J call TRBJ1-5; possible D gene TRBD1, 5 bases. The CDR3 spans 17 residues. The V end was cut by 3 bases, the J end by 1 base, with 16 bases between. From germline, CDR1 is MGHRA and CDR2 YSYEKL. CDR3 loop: CASSHLRVRGSNQPQHF. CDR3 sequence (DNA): TGCGCCAGCAGCCATCTGAGGGTTCGGGGGAGCAATCAGCCCCAGCATTTT.

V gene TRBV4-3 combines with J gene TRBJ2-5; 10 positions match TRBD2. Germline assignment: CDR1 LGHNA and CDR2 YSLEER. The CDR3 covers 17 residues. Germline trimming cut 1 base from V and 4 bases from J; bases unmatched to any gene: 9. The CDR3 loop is CASSQGTSAGGPETQYF. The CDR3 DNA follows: TGCGCCAGCAGCCAAGGAACCTCAGCGGGAGGGCCAGAGACCCAGTACTTC.

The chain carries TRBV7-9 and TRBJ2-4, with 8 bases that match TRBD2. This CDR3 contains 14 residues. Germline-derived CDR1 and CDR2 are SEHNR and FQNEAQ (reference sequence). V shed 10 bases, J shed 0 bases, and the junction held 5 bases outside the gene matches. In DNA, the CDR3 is TGTGCCATACTAGCGGATCTAGCCAAAAACATTCAGTACTTC. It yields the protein CAILADLAKNIQYF.

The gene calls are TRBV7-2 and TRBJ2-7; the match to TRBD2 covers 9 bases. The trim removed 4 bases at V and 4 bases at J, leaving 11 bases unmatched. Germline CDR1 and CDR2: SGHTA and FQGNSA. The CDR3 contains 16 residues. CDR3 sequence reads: CASSYLQRGAQYEQYF. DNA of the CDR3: TGTGCCAGCAGCTACCTACAGCGGGGGGCACAGTACGAGCAGTACTTC.

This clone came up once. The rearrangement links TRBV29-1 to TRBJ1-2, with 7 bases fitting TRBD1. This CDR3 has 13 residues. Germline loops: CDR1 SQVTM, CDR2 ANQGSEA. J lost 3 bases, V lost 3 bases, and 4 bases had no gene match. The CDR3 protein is CSVDHRGYYGYTF. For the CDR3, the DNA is TGCAGCGTTGATCACAGGGGTTACTATGGCTACACCTTC.

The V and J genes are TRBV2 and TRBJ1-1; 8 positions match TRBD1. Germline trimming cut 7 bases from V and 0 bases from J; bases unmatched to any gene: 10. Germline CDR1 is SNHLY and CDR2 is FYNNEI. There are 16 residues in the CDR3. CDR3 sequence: CASIRGQGRVNTEAFF. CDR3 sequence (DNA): TGTGCCAGCATCCGCGGACAGGGTCGGGTGAACACTGAAGCTTTCTTT.